These T cell receptor beta chains were read from a single sample in a study of human T cells and chemical hapten exposure. In TCRdb, the RACE reads were re-called with MiXCR into one record per CDR3 protein. The sample shows about 60,000 distinct CDR3 sequences, roughly 10% of them seen only once. Sample: whole blood, taken in connection with sensitization to the hapten diphenylcyclopropenone (DPC). These receptors all stem from a woman aged 40 to 50 with alopecia areata. Some clones in this sample may be carry-over from other donors' samples. Both conserved end residues are part of each CDR3. Each record gives: J gene, clone size, V gene, D gene, CDR3 length, CDR3 DNA, CDR3 protein. A D gene is named only where the DNA matches it firmly. Clone size is given for some rows only: seen once, a few or many times, or a class if the clone is expanded.

>TRBJ2-2|-|TRBV4-3|-|16
TGCGCCAGCAGCCAAGGATATGGGAAGTTCTCCGGGGAGCTGTTTTTT
CASSQGYGKFSGELFF
>TRBJ2-7|-|TRBV7-9|-|16
TGTGCCAGCAGCCGGGGGGGACAGGGCGTTGCCTACGAGCAGTACTTC
CASSRGGQGVAYEQYF
>TRBJ1-6|many|TRBV9|TRBD1|13
TGTGCCAGCAGCGTAGATCGGACAGGGCCCCTCCACTTT
CASSVDRTGPLHF
>TRBJ1-2|many|TRBV24-1|-|16
TGTGCCACCAGTGACCACGCGGACAGTTCGGCTGATGGCTACACCTTC
CATSDHADSSADGYTF
>TRBJ2-5|-|TRBV11-1|TRBD2|16
TGTGCCAGCAGCCCCGGAAGGACTAGCGAGGTGGAGACCCAGTACTTC
CASSPGRTSEVETQYF
>TRBJ2-3|many|TRBV9|-|13
TGTGCCAGCAGCGTTCTTAGCACAGATACGCAGTATTTT
CASSVLSTDTQYF
>TRBJ2-5|many|TRBV20-1|-|14
TGCAGTGCTAGAGATCTTCAGGCCCAAGAGACCCAGTACTTC
CSARDLQAQETQYF
>TRBJ1-1|many|TRBV7-9|-|14
TGTGCCAGCAGCGCCGCCCCAGCTAACACTGAAGCTTTCTTT
CASSAAPANTEAFF
>TRBJ1-1|-|TRBV27|-|13
TGTGCCAGCAGTTTGTGCCAGGGCTGTGAAGCTTTCTTT
CASSLCQGCEAFF
>TRBJ1-5|many|TRBV19|-|13
TGTGCCAGTAGCTGGCCCAGCAATCAGCCCCAGCATTTT
CASSWPSNQPQHF